Listed below are T cell receptor beta chains from one sample, sequenced in a study of OX40 agonist ivuxolimab in advanced cancers. TCRdb's table, derived via immunoSEQ multiplex PCR, lists solely in-frame clones and lacks some. This table holds about 110,000 clones, approximately 90% found once. The sequencing here drew on CD4+ or CD8+ T cells sorted from blood, taken in a trial of the OX40 agonist ivuxolimab. These receptors came from an adult with an advanced solid tumor such as melanoma, head and neck, liver or kidney cancer. The CDR3 runs from the conserved cysteine through the conserved F or W. The D gene is left open where the match is weak. Clone size is not always given. Where it is, it says once, few, many or a class for expanded clones.

TRBV25-1,TRBD1,TRBJ1-6,-,CASSDDRGNSPLHF,TGTGCCAGCAGTGACGACAGGGGGAATTCACCCCTCCACTTT
TRBV6-6,-,TRBJ1-5,-,CASSYSLDKLNQPQHF,TGTGCCAGCAGTTACTCCCTGGACAAACTTAATCAGCCCCAGCATTTT
TRBV6-4,-,TRBJ1-2,few,CASSRINYGYTF,TGTGCCAGCAGTCGGATAAACTATGGCTACACCTTC
TRBV10-1,TRBD2,TRBJ2-1,-,CASSEHKAGGESYNEQFF,TGCGCCAGCAGTGAGCACAAAGCGGGGGGGGAGTCCTACAATGAGCAGTTCTTC
TRBV7-3,-,TRBJ1-6,few,CASSQSLGSPLHF,TGTGCCAGCAGCCAAAGCCTCGGTTCACCCCTCCACTTT
TRBV5-1,-,TRBJ2-7,once,CASSLGGYEQYF,TGCGCCAGCAGCTTGGGTGGGTACGAGCAGTACTTC
TRBV19,TRBD1,TRBJ1-2,-,CASSITGTGDLGYGYTF,TGTGCCAGTAGTATAACCGGGACAGGGGATTTAGGCTATGGCTACACCTTC
TRBV7-9,-,TRBJ2-6,few,CASTGRMTLGANVLTF,TGTGCCAGCACCGGGAGAATGACGCTTGGGGCCAACGTCCTGACTTTC
TRBV30,-,TRBJ1-2,-,CAWAQGRDYGYTF,TGTGCCTGGGCCCAAGGACGGGACTATGGCTACACCTTC
TRBV14,-,TRBJ1-2,-,CASSQDPGRGYYGYTF,TGTGCCAGCAGCCAAGATCCAGGGAGGGGCTACTATGGCTACACCTTC
TRBV7-9,-,TRBJ2-5,-,CASSLVGPQYF,TGTGCCAGCAGCTTAGTGGGGCCCCAGTACTTC
TRBV19,-,TRBJ2-3,-,CASSPRITGYSTDTQYF,TGTGCCAGTAGTCCTCGGATAACAGGGTATAGCACAGATACGCAGTATTTT
TRBV9,TRBD2,TRBJ2-3,-,CASSVVGRGGTDTQYF,TGTGCCAGCAGCGTAGTTGGGCGGGGGGGCACAGATACGCAGTATTTT
TRBV30,-,TRBJ1-6,-,CAWSVPSSYNSPLHF,TGTGCCTGGAGTGTACCTTCCTCCTATAATTCACCCCTCCACTTT
TRBV7-3,-,TRBJ2-3,-,CASSSGEGTDTQYF,TGTGCCAGCAGCTCAGGGGAGGGTACAGATACGCAGTATTTT
TRBV6-1,-,TRBJ1-3,-,CASSEQGSSNTIYF,TGTGCCAGCAGTGAACAGGGGTCTAGCAACACCATATATTTT
TRBV9,TRBD2,TRBJ2-7,-,CASSVSGSPPGEQYF,TGTGCCAGCAGCGTAAGCGGGAGCCCACCGGGTGAGCAGTACTTC